The T cell receptor (beta chain) described here comes from a study of blood T cells in healthy people across ages. Findings and caveats of the study: Relative to aged donors, long-lived donors carried more naive CD4+ cells and displayed higher diversity.

The germline V and J ends were trimmed by 5 bases and 0 bases, with 8 bases remaining between them. This CDR3 is 14 amino acids long. A word on this clonotype: The antigen remains undetermined.

The second PCR ran roughly 7 to 12 cycles with a sample-barcoded 5' primer and J-beta primers. TCRdb recomputed calls from the 5' RACE reads with MiXCR, one row per CDR3 protein. Seen here are under 1,100,000 distinct CDR3 sequences, roughly 24% observed once, and the top ten hold around 0.75%. The data also belong to a second study, concerning T cells of mothers and their children.

This TCR was recovered from a girl aged 2 to 9 in good health. This chain uses TRBV12-3 or TRBV12-4 with TRBJ2-1; D unresolved. The sample was blood. This CDR3 is CASSAKISYNEQFF. The CDR3 DNA reads as TGTGCCAGCAGTGCGAAGATCTCCTACAATGAGCAGTTCTTC.